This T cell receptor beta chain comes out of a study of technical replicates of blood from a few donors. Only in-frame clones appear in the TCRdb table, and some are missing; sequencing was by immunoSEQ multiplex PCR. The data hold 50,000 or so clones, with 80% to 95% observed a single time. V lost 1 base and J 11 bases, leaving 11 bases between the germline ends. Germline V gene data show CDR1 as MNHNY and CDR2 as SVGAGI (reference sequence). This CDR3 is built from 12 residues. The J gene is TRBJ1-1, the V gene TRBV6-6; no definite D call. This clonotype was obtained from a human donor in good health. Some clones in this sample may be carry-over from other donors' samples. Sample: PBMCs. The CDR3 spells CASSYWQASAFF. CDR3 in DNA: TGTGCCAGCAGTTACTGGCAGGCCTCGGCTTTCTTT.